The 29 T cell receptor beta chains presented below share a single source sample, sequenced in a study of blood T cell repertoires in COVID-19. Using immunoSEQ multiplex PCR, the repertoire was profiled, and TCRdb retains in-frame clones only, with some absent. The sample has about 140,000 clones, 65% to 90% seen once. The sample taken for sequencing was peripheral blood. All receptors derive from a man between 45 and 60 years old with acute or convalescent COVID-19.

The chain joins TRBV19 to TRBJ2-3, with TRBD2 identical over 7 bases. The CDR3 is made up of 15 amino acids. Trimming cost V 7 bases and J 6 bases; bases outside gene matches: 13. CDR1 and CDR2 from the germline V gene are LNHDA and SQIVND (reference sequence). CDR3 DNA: TGTGCCAGTATCAACCCCGGCGGGGGTGCGGATACGCAGTATTTT. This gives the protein CASINPGGGADTQYF.

In DNA form, the CDR3 reads TGTGCCAGCAGTTGGACTAGCGGGGGATCCGGGTACCAAGAGACCCAGTACTTC. Encoded protein: CASSWTSGGSGYQETQYF. This chain joins TRBV5-5 and TRBJ2-5; the match to TRBD2 covers 13 bases. The length of the CDR3 is 18 residues. The germline V gene encodes CDR1 SGHKS and CDR2 YYEKEE (reference sequence). After removal of 5 bases from V and 0 bases from J, the junction contained 10 bases not matched to a gene.

CDR3 sequence reads: CASRKLGEQFF. CDR3 DNA: TGTGCCAGCAGGAAACTAGGTGAGCAGTTCTTC. V and J are TRBV7-9 and TRBJ2-1, with a tentative D call TRBD2 (5 bases). CDR1 and CDR2 (germline): SEHNR, FQNEAQ (reference sequence). Trimming stripped 6 bases from V and 9 bases from J, with 9 bases between. The CDR3 totals 11 residues.

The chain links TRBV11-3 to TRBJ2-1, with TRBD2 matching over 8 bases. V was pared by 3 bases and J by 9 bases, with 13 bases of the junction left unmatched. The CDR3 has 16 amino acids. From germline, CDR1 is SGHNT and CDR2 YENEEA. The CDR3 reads CASSFFFSGKKSEQFF. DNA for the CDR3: TGTGCCAGCAGCTTTTTTTTTAGCGGGAAAAAGAGTGAGCAGTTCTTC.

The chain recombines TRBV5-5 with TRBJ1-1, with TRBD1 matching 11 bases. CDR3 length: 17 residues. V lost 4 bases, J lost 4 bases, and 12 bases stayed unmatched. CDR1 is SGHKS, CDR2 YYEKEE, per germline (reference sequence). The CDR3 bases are TGTGCCAGCAGCACCGGGACAGGGGGTAACTTGGGCACTGAAGCTTTCTTT. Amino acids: CASSTGTGGNLGTEAFF.

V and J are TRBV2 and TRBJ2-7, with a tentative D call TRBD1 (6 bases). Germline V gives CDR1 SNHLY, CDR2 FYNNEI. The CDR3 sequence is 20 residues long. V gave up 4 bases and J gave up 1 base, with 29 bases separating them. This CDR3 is CASSVPRDRFSPVPSYEQYF. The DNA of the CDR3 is TGTGCCAGCAGTGTCCCCCGCGACAGGTTTTCACCGGTACCTTCCTACGAGCAGTACTTC.

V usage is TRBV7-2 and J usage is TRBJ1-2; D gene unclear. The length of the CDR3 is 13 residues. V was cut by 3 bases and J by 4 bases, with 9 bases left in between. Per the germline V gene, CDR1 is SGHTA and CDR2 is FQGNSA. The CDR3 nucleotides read TGTGCCAGCAGCTTGTGGGAGCTCTATGGCTACACCTTC. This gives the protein CASSLWELYGYTF.

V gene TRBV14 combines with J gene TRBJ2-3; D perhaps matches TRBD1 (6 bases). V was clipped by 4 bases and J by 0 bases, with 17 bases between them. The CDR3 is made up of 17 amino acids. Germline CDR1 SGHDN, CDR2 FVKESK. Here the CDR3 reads CASSPIQGPISTDTQYF. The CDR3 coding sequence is TGTGCCAGCAGCCCAATTCAGGGGCCCATTAGCACAGATACGCAGTATTTT.

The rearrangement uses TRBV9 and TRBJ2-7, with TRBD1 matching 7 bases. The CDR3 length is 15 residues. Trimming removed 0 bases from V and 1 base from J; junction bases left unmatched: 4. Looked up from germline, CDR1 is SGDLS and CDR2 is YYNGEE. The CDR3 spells CASSVGGTDSYEQYF. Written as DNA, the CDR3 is TGTGCCAGCAGCGTAGGAGGGACAGATTCCTACGAGCAGTACTTC.

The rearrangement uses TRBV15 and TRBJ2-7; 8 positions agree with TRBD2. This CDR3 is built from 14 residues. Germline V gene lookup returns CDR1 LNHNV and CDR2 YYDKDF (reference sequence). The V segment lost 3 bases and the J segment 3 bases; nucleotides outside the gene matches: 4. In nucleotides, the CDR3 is TGTGCCACCAGCAGGGGACTAGATGGCTACGAGCAGTACTTC. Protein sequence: CATSRGLDGYEQYF. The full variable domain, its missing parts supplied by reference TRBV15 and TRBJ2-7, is DAMVIQNPRYQVTQFGKPVTLSCSQTLNHNVMYWYQQKSSQAPKLLFHYYDKDFNNEADTPDNFQSRRPNTSFCFLDIRSPGLGDTAMYLCATSRGLDGYEQYFGPGTRLTVT.

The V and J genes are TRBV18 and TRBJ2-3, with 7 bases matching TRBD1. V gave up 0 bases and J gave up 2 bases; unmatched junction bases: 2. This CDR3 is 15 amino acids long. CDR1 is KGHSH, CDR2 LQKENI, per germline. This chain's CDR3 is CASSPPGGYTDTQYF. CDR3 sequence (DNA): TGTGCCAGCTCACCACCAGGGGGCTACACAGATACGCAGTATTTT.

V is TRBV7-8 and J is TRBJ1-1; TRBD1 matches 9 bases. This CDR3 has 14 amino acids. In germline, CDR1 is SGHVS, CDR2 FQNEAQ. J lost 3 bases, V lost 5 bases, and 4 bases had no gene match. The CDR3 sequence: CASSTTGGDTEAFF. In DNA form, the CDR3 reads TGTGCCAGCAGCACGACAGGGGGGGACACTGAAGCTTTCTTT.

CDR3 sequence reads: CASSQGSGTGDYEQYF. The CDR3 DNA follows: TGTGCCAGCAGCCAAGGATCGGGGACAGGGGACTACGAGCAGTACTTC. The chain couples TRBV3-1 (or the pseudogene TRBV3-2) to TRBJ2-7; TRBD1 matches at 10 bases. The germline CDR1 and CDR2 sequences are LGHDT and YNNKEL (reference sequence). The J segment lost 3 bases and the V segment lost 1 base, leaving 6 bases of the junction unmatched. CDR3 size: 16 residues.

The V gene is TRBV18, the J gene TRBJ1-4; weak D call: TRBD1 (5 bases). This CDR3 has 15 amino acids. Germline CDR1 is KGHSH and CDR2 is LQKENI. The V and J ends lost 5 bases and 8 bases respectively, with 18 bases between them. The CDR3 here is CASSSRDLTEEKLFF. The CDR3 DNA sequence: TGTGCCAGCTCATCCAGGGACTTGACAGAGGAAAAACTGTTTTTT. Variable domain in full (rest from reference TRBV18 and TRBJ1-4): NAGVMQNPRHLVRRRGQEARLRCSPMKGHSHVYWYRQLPEEGLKFMVYLQKENIIDESGMPKERFSAEFPKEGPSILRIQQVVRGDSAAYFCASSSRDLTEEKLFFGSGTQLSVL.

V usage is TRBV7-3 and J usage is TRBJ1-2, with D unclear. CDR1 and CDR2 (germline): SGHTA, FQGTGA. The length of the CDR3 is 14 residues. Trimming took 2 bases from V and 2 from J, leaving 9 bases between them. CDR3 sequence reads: CASSLYSGNYGYTF. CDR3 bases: TGTGCCAGCAGCTTATATTCCGGGAACTATGGCTACACCTTC.

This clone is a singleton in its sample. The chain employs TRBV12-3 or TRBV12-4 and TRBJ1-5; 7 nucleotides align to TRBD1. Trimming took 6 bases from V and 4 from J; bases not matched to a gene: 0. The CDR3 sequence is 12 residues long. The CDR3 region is CASRTGNQPQHF. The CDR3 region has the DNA TGTGCCAGCAGGACAGGGAATCAGCCCCAGCATTTT.

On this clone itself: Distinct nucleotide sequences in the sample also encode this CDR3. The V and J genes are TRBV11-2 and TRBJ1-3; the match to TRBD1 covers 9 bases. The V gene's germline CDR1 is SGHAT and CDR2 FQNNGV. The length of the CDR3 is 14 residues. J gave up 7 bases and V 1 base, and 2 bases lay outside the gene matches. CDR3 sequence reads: CASSLAGTGNTIYF. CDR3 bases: TGTGCCAGCAGCTTAGCAGGGACAGGGAACACCATATATTTT.

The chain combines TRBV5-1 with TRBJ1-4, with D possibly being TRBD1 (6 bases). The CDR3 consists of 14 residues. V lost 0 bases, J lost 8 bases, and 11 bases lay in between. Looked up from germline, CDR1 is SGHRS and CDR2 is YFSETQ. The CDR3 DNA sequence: TGCGCCAGCAGCTTGGGTACAGGGAACGAAAAACTGTTTTTT. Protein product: CASSLGTGNEKLFF.

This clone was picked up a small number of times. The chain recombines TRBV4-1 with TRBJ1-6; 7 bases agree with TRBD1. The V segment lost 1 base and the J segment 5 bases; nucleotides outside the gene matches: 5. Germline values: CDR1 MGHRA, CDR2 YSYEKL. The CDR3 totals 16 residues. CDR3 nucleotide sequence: TGCGCCAGCAGCCAAGCGTTTGGGACAGATAATTCACCCCTCCACTTT. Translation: CASSQAFGTDNSPLHF.

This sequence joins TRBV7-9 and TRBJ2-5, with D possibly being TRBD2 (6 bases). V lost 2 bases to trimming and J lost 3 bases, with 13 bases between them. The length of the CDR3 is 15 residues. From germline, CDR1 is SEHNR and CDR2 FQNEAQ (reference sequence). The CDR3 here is CASSLRDSLKETQYF. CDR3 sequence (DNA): TGTGCCAGCAGCTTAAGGGACTCCCTAAAAGAGACCCAGTACTTC.

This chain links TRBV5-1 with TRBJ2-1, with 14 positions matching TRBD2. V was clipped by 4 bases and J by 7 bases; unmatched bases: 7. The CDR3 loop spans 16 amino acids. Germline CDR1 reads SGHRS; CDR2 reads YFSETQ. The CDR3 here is CASSGPGLAGVNEQFF. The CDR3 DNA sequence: TGCGCCAGCAGCGGACCGGGACTAGCGGGAGTTAATGAGCAGTTCTTC.

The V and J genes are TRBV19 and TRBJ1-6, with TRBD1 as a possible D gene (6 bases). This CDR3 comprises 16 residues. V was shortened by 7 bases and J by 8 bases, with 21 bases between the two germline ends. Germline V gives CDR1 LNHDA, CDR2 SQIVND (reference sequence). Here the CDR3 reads CASNDGWGLGYSPLHF. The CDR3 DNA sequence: TGTGCCAGTAATGATGGATGGGGGCTGGGGTATTCACCCCTCCACTTT.

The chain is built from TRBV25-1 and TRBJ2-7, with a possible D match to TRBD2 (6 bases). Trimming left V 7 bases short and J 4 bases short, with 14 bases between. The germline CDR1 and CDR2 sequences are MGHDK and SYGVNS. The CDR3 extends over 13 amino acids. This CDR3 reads CASTRMGGYEQYF. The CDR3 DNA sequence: TGTGCCAGCACCCGAATGGGGGGTTACGAGCAGTACTTC.

The DNA for the CDR3 is TGTGCCAGCAGCTTACAGGGATCCACTGTCTCCACTGAAGCTTTCTTT. Translating gives CASSLQGSTVSTEAFF. The chain recombines TRBV5-6 with TRBJ1-1, with D possibly being TRBD1 (6 bases). CDR3 length: 16 residues. Trimming took 2 bases from V and 4 from J, leaving 18 bases between them. Germline CDR1 is SGHDT and CDR2 is YYEEEE.

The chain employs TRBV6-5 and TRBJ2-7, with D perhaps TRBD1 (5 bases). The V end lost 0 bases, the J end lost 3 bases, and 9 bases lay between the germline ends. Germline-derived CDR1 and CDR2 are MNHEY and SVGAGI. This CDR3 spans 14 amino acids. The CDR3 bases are TGTGCCAGCAGTTACTCGACAGTCCTCTACGAGCAGTACTTC. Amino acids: CASSYSTVLYEQYF.

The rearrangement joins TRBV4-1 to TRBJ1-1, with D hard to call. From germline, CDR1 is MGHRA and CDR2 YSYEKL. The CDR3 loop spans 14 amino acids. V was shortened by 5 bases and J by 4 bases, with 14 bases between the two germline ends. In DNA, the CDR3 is TGCGCCAGCAGCGTAATTCGGGGTATCACTGAAGCTTTCTTT. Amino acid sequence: CASSVIRGITEAFF.

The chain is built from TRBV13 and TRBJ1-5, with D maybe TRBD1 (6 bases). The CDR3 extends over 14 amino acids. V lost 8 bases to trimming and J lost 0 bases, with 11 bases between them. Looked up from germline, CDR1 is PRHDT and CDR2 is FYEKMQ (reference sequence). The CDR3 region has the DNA TGTGCCAGCCCGGACAGATTTAGCAATCAGCCCCAGCATTTT. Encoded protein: CASPDRFSNQPQHF.

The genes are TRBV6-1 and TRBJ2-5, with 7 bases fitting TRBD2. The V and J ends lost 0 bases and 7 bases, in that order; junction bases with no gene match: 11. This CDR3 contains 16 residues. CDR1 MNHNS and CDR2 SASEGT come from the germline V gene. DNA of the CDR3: TGTGCCAGCAGTGAAGCGCGTTCCAGCGGGGTGGGGACCCAGTACTTC. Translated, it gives CASSEARSSGVGTQYF.

The CDR3 DNA is TGTGCCAGCAGTCGAGCCAAAAAAGAGACCCAGTACTTC. Translating gives CASSRAKKETQYF. The rearrangement uses TRBV27 and TRBJ2-5; D gene uncertain. Trimming cost V 5 bases and J 3 bases, with 10 bases left between them. CDR1 is MNHEY, CDR2 SMNVEV, per germline (reference sequence). This CDR3 has 13 residues.